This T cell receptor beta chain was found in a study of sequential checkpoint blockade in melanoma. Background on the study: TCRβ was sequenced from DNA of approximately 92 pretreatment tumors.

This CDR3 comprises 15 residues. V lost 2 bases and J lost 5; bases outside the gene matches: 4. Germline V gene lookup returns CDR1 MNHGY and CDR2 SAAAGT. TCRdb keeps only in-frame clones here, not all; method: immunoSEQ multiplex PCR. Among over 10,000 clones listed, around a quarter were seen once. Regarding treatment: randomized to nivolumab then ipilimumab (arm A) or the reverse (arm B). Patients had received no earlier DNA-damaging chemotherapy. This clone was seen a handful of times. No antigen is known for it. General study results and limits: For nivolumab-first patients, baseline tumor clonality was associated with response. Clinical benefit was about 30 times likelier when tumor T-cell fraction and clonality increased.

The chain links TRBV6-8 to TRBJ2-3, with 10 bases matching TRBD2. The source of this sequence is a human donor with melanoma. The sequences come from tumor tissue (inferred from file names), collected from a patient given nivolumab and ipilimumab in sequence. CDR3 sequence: CASSYAGLAVDTQYF. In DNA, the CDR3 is TGTGCCAGCAGTTACGCCGGACTAGCGGTAGATACGCAGTATTTT.